This is a list of T cell receptor beta chains from one sample in a study of T cells of healthy individuals. TCRdb reanalysed the 5' RACE reads using MiXCR and keeps one entry per CDR3 protein. The repertoire consists of tens of thousands of distinct CDR3 sequences, with roughly 15% occurring once and the leading ten covering more than 15%. The source is a human donor in good health. Both conserved end residues are part of each CDR3. The D gene is left open where the match is weak. Size values are once, few and many counts, or a class for expanded clones, and some rows have none.

CDR3 DNA: TGTGCCAGCAGCCGGGAGGTAGAGACCCAGTACTTC
CDR3 protein: CASSREVETQYF
J gene: TRBJ2-5
D gene: TRBD2
clone size: few
V gene: TRBV7-9

CDR3 DNA: TGCAGTGCCGCAGGGGAGGAAAAACTGTTTTTT
CDR3 protein: CSAAGEEKLFF
J gene: TRBJ1-4
D gene: -
clone size: -
V gene: TRBV20-1

CDR3 DNA: TGCAGTGCTGGGGACAGGGGACAGGAGACCCAGTACTTC
CDR3 protein: CSAGDRGQETQYF
J gene: TRBJ2-5
D gene: TRBD1
clone size: -
V gene: TRBV20-1

CDR3 DNA: TGCGCCAGCAGCCAAACAGCGGGAGCTCCATACGAGCAGTACTTC
CDR3 protein: CASSQTAGAPYEQYF
J gene: TRBJ2-7
D gene: TRBD2
clone size: many
V gene: TRBV4-3

CDR3 DNA: TGTGCCAGCAGCGTAGGCCGGAGAGGAGAGACCCAGTACTTC
CDR3 protein: CASSVGRRGETQYF
J gene: TRBJ2-5
D gene: -
clone size: -
V gene: TRBV9

CDR3 DNA: TGTGCCACCAGTGATCCCCGGACGGAATACCAAGAGACCCAGTACTTC
CDR3 protein: CATSDPRTEYQETQYF
J gene: TRBJ2-5
D gene: -
clone size: -
V gene: TRBV24-1

CDR3 DNA: TGTGCCAGCAGTGAACTAGGGGAATCCTACGAGCAGTACTTC
CDR3 protein: CASSELGESYEQYF
J gene: TRBJ2-7
D gene: -
clone size: many
V gene: TRBV2

CDR3 DNA: TGCGCCAGCAGCGTAGCGGGCCCCTCCTACAATGAGCAGTTCTTC
CDR3 protein: CASSVAGPSYNEQFF
J gene: TRBJ2-1
D gene: TRBD2
clone size: few
V gene: TRBV4-3

CDR3 DNA: TGTGCCAGCAGCCCACAGGACAGGGAAGACGAGCAGTACTTC
CDR3 protein: CASSPQDREDEQYF
J gene: TRBJ2-7
D gene: TRBD1
clone size: -
V gene: TRBV7-9

CDR3 DNA: TGTGCCAGCAGCTTACCAGGGGGAAGCAATCAGCCCCAGCATTTT
CDR3 protein: CASSLPGGSNQPQHF
J gene: TRBJ1-5
D gene: TRBD1
clone size: -
V gene: TRBV7-2

CDR3 DNA: TGTGCCACCAGTGAGAACGGACTAACCTACACCTTC
CDR3 protein: CATSENGLTYTF
J gene: TRBJ1-2
D gene: -
clone size: -
V gene: TRBV24-1

CDR3 DNA: TGTGCCAGCAGTGGGGCGAGCGGGGATCCCTACGAGCAGTACTTC
CDR3 protein: CASSGASGDPYEQYF
J gene: TRBJ2-7
D gene: TRBD2
clone size: -
V gene: TRBV2

CDR3 DNA: TGTGCCAGCAGCCGCGCAGGAGTTAGGGAGCTGTTTTTT
CDR3 protein: CASSRAGVRELFF
J gene: TRBJ2-2
D gene: -
clone size: -
V gene: TRBV7-2

CDR3 DNA: TGTGCCACCAGCAGAAGCCGGAGCCGGAGCACAGATACGCAGTATTTT
CDR3 protein: CATSRSRSRSTDTQYF
J gene: TRBJ2-3
D gene: -
clone size: many
V gene: TRBV15

CDR3 DNA: TGTGCCAGCAGCGGTGGGAGGGCGGGCAATGAGCAGTTCTTC
CDR3 protein: CASSGGRAGNEQFF
J gene: TRBJ2-1
D gene: TRBD2
clone size: few
V gene: TRBV9

CDR3 DNA: TGTGCCAGCAGGATATCATGGGACGCCGGGGAGCTGTTTTTT
CDR3 protein: CASRISWDAGELFF
J gene: TRBJ2-2
D gene: -
clone size: many
V gene: TRBV6-1

CDR3 DNA: TGTGCCACCAGTCTGTCGGGCTATCAGCCCCAGCATTTT
CDR3 protein: CATSLSGYQPQHF
J gene: TRBJ1-5
D gene: -
clone size: many
V gene: TRBV27

CDR3 DNA: TGTGCCATCAGGGACAGGGTTGACACTGAAGCTTTCTTT
CDR3 protein: CAIRDRVDTEAFF
J gene: TRBJ1-1
D gene: TRBD1
clone size: -
V gene: TRBV10-3

CDR3 DNA: TGCGCCAGCAGCCCGATCGCCGTCGGGACTAGCGGGGGGGCGGATACGCAGTATTTT
CDR3 protein: CASSPIAVGTSGGADTQYF
J gene: TRBJ2-3
D gene: TRBD2
clone size: few
V gene: TRBV5-1

CDR3 DNA: TGTGCCAGCAGCTCCGGACAGGGAATAGAGACCCAGTACTTC
CDR3 protein: CASSSGQGIETQYF
J gene: TRBJ2-5
D gene: TRBD1
clone size: -
V gene: TRBV7-6

CDR3 DNA: TGTGCCATCTCTTCCGGGACAGGGGCCTACGAGCAGTACTTC
CDR3 protein: CAISSGTGAYEQYF
J gene: TRBJ2-7
D gene: TRBD1
clone size: many
V gene: TRBV10-3

CDR3 DNA: TGTGCCAGCAGCTTCGCGACAGGGAACACTGAAGCTTTCTTT
CDR3 protein: CASSFATGNTEAFF
J gene: TRBJ1-1
D gene: -
clone size: few
V gene: TRBV5-5

CDR3 DNA: TGTGCCAGCAGTGAAGCGTGGGAGGGGCCTGGCTACACCTTC
CDR3 protein: CASSEAWEGPGYTF
J gene: TRBJ1-2
D gene: -
clone size: -
V gene: TRBV2

CDR3 DNA: TGCGCCAGCAGCTTGGGGTTCGGGAAGGACACTGAAGCTTTCTTT
CDR3 protein: CASSLGFGKDTEAFF
J gene: TRBJ1-1
D gene: -
clone size: few
V gene: TRBV5-1

CDR3 DNA: TGTGCCAGCAGCTCCCCCAGGCTAGCGGGATTCCAAGAGACCCAGTACTTC
CDR3 protein: CASSSPRLAGFQETQYF
J gene: TRBJ2-5
D gene: TRBD2
clone size: once
V gene: TRBV7-9

CDR3 DNA: TGTGCCAGCAGCGTAGGCCCGGGACGAGGGAATGAGCAGTTCTTC
CDR3 protein: CASSVGPGRGNEQFF
J gene: TRBJ2-1
D gene: -
clone size: -
V gene: TRBV9

CDR3 DNA: TGTGCCAGCAGCTTGTACGTCCAGGCTCTAACCTTC
CDR3 protein: CASSLYVQALTF
J gene: TRBJ1-2
D gene: -
clone size: many
V gene: TRBV7-3

CDR3 DNA: TGCAGTGCTCAATCTAGCGGGGGGGCCCAAGAGACCCAGTACTTC
CDR3 protein: CSAQSSGGAQETQYF
J gene: TRBJ2-5
D gene: TRBD2
clone size: few
V gene: TRBV20-1

CDR3 DNA: TGTGCCAGCAGTTACAACACAGGGAACTACGAGCAGTACTTC
CDR3 protein: CASSYNTGNYEQYF
J gene: TRBJ2-7
D gene: -
clone size: many
V gene: TRBV6-5

CDR3 DNA: TGTGCCAGCCAACCTGGGACAATCAGCAATCAGCCCCAGCATTTT
CDR3 protein: CASQPGTISNQPQHF
J gene: TRBJ1-5
D gene: -
clone size: many
V gene: TRBV6-2/TRBV6-3

CDR3 DNA: TGTGCCAGCAGTCCCCGTACTAACTATGGCTACACCTTC
CDR3 protein: CASSPRTNYGYTF
J gene: TRBJ1-2
D gene: -
clone size: many
V gene: TRBV12-3/TRBV12-4

CDR3 DNA: TGTGCCAGCAGCTGGACTAGCGGGGGGGCAGATGAGCAGTTCTTC
CDR3 protein: CASSWTSGGADEQFF
J gene: TRBJ2-1
D gene: TRBD2
clone size: once
V gene: TRBV12-3/TRBV12-4

CDR3 DNA: TGTGCCAGCAGCTTCTTGACAGTCGACTATGGCTACACCTTC
CDR3 protein: CASSFLTVDYGYTF
J gene: TRBJ1-2
D gene: -
clone size: -
V gene: TRBV5-5

CDR3 DNA: TGTGCCAGCAGCCTCCGACAGGGAATCCAAAACGCTGAAGCTTTCTTT
CDR3 protein: CASSLRQGIQNAEAFF
J gene: TRBJ1-1
D gene: TRBD1
clone size: many
V gene: TRBV3-1

CDR3 DNA: TGTGCCAGCACCCAAAATACAAGGTTTAATAAGCCCCAGCATTTT
CDR3 protein: CASTQNTRFNKPQHF
J gene: TRBJ1-5
D gene: -
clone size: -
V gene: TRBV6-1

CDR3 DNA: TGTGCCACCCGTGGGACACCCATGAACGAGCAGTACTTC
CDR3 protein: CATRGTPMNEQYF
J gene: TRBJ2-7
D gene: -
clone size: many
V gene: TRBV15

CDR3 DNA: TGTGCCAGCTCACCCCGGGGGACAGACTCTGGAAACACCATATATTTT
CDR3 protein: CASSPRGTDSGNTIYF
J gene: TRBJ1-3
D gene: TRBD1
clone size: many
V gene: TRBV18

CDR3 DNA: TGCGCCAGCAGTGTGACGGGAGCAAGCGAGCAGTACTTC
CDR3 protein: CASSVTGASEQYF
J gene: TRBJ2-7
D gene: -
clone size: -
V gene: TRBV10-2

CDR3 DNA: TGTGCCAGCAGTTTACAGGGGGGACCTGGAAACACCATATATTTT
CDR3 protein: CASSLQGGPGNTIYF
J gene: TRBJ1-3
D gene: TRBD1
clone size: many
V gene: TRBV27

CDR3 DNA: TGTGCCAGCAGCTTAGCACTTAGCTCCTACGAGCAGTACTTC
CDR3 protein: CASSLALSSYEQYF
J gene: TRBJ2-7
D gene: -
clone size: many
V gene: TRBV7-2

CDR3 DNA: TGTGCCAGCAGAGACATGGGACAGGGATCTTATTCACCCCTCCACTTT
CDR3 protein: CASRDMGQGSYSPLHF
J gene: TRBJ1-6
D gene: TRBD1
clone size: few
V gene: TRBV12-3/TRBV12-4

CDR3 DNA: TGTGCCTGGATGGGGGGCAGCGGGAACATCAATGAGCAGTTCTTC
CDR3 protein: CAWMGGSGNINEQFF
J gene: TRBJ2-1
D gene: -
clone size: many
V gene: TRBV30

CDR3 DNA: TGCAGCGTTGTGCTAGCGGGAGGCGGGGATACGCAGTATTTT
CDR3 protein: CSVVLAGGGDTQYF
J gene: TRBJ2-3
D gene: TRBD2
clone size: few
V gene: TRBV29-1

CDR3 DNA: TGTGCTAGTGGTTTGGGTGGCGTGGATACGCAGTATTTT
CDR3 protein: CASGLGGVDTQYF
J gene: TRBJ2-3
D gene: -
clone size: -
V gene: TRBV12-5

CDR3 DNA: TGTGCCAGCAGGGACAGGGGGCTAAATGAGCAGTTCTTC
CDR3 protein: CASRDRGLNEQFF
J gene: TRBJ2-1
D gene: TRBD1
clone size: few
V gene: TRBV6-6